The subject of this entry is one T cell receptor (beta chain). The data are from a study of blood T cell repertoires in COVID-19. Profiling relied on immunoSEQ multiplex PCR, and the TCRdb table lists in-frame clones only, not all of them. In the table there are about 150,000 clones, roughly 87% of which are singletons. This TCR was recovered from a woman aged 55-69 years with active or convalescent COVID-19. Specimen: peripheral blood.

The CDR3 DNA reads TGCGCCAGCGCCCCAGCGGGGGGCAGCTACAATGAGCAGTTCTTC. It encodes CASAPAGGSYNEQFF. The rearrangement uses TRBV5-1 and TRBJ2-1; 9 nucleotides line up with TRBD2. The V and J ends lost 7 bases and 3 bases, in that order; junction bases with no gene match: 8. The CDR3 contains 15 residues. Germline V gives CDR1 SGHRS, CDR2 YFSETQ.